This T cell receptor (beta chain) was obtained from a study of blood T cell repertoires in COVID-19. Original methodology: The assay estimated nucleated cells by amplifying reference gene primers. The repertoire was sequenced with immunoSEQ multiplex PCR; TCRdb's copy has only in-frame clones and lacks some. V and J calls and clone size follow that table, whereas D and trimming were derived from the DNA. The table includes around 75,000 clones, roughly 89% detected once. With 6 bases removed from V and 6 bases from J, the gap between germline ends came to 14 bases. The CDR3 runs 14 residues. Germline V gives CDR1 MNHNY, CDR2 SVGAGI (reference sequence).

Sequencing was carried out using peripheral blood. This clonotype originated in a man between 60 and 75 years old with acute or convalescent COVID-19. The chain employs TRBV6-6 and TRBJ1-4; D ambiguous. The CDR3 sequence: CASSPSGFYEKLFF. DNA for the CDR3: TGTGCCAGCAGCCCGAGCGGGTTCTATGAAAAACTGTTTTTT.